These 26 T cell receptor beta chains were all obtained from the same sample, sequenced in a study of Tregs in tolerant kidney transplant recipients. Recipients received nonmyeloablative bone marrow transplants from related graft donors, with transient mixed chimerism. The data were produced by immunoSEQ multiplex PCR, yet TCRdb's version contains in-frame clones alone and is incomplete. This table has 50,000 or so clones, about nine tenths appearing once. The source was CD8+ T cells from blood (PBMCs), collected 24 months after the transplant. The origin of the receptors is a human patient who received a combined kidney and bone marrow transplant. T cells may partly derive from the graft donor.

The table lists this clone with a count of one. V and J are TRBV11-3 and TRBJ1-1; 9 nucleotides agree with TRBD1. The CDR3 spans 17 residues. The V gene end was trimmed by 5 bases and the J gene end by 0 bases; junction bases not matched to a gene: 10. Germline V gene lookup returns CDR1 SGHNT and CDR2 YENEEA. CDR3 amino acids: CASSLVGQGRMNTEAFF. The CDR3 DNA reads TGTGCCAGCAGCCTAGTCGGACAGGGGAGGATGAACACTGAAGCTTTCTTT.

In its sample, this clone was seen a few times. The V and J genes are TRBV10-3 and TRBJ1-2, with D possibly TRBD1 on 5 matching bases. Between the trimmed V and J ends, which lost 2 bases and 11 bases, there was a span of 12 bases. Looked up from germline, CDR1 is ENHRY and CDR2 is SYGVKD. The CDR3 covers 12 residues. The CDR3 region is CAISEPSDIYTF. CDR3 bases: TGTGCCATCAGTGAGCCATCGGACATATACACCTTC.

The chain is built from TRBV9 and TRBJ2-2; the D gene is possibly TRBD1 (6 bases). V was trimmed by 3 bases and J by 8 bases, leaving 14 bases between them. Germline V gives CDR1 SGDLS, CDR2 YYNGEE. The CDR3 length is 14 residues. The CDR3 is CASSGLQGPGELFF. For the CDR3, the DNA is TGTGCCAGCAGCGGCTTACAGGGCCCAGGGGAGCTGTTTTTT.

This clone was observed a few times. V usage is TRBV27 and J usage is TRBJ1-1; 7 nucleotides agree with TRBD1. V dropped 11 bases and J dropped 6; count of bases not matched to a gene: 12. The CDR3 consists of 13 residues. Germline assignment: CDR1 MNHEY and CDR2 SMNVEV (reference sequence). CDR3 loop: CACGGRGSPEAFF. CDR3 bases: TGTGCCTGCGGCGGCAGGGGGTCTCCTGAAGCTTTCTTT.

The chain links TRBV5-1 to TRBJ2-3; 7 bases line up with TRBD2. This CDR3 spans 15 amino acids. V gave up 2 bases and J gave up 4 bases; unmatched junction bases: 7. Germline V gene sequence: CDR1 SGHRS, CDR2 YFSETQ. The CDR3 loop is CASSFPGLEADTQYF. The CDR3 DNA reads TGCGCCAGCAGCTTCCCCGGACTAGAGGCAGATACGCAGTATTTT.

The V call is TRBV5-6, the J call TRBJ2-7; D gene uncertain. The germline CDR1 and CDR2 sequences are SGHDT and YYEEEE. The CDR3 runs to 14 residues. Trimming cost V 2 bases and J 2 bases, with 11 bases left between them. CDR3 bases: TGTGCCAGCAGCTTACCCACCGAGGCCTACGAGCAGTACTTC. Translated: CASSLPTEAYEQYF.

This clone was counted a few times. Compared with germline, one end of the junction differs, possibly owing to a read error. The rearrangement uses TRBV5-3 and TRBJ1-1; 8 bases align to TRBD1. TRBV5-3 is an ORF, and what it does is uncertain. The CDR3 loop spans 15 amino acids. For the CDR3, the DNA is TGTGCCAGCAGCTTGAGACCTATAGGACAGGGTGAAGCTTTCTTT. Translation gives CASSLRPIGQGEAFF.

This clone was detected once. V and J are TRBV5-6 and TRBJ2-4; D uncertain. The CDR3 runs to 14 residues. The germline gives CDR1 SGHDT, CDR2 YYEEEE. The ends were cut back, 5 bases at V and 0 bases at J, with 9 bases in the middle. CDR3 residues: CASSTALAKNIQYF. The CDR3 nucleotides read TGTGCCAGCAGTACAGCACTAGCCAAAAACATTCAGTACTTC.

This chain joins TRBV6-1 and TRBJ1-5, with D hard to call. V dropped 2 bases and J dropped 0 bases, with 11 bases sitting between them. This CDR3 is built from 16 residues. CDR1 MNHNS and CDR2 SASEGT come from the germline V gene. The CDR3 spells CASSEYGLYSNQPQHF. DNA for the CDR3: TGTGCCAGCAGTGAATATGGGCTCTATAGCAATCAGCCCCAGCATTTT.

CDR3 sequence (DNA): TGTGCCAGCAGTAATAATCGGGCAGATACGCAGTATTTT. It is translated as CASSNNRADTQYF. The chain recombines TRBV6-5 with TRBJ2-3; D not certain. The V and J ends lost 5 bases and 4 bases respectively, with 10 bases between them. Germline V CDR1 and CDR2: MNHEY, SVGAGI. The CDR3 contains 13 residues.

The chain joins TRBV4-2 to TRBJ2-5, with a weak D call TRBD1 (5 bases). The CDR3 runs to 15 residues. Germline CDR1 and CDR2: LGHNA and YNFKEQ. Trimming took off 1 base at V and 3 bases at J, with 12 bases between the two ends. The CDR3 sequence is CASSQALGREETQYF. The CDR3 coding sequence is TGTGCCAGCAGCCAAGCCCTAGGCAGGGAAGAGACCCAGTACTTC.

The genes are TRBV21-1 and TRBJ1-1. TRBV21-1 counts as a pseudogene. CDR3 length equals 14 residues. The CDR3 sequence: CASSKSGKNTEAFF. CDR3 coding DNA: TGTGCCAGCAGCAAATCGGGGAAGAACACTGAAGCTTTCTTT.

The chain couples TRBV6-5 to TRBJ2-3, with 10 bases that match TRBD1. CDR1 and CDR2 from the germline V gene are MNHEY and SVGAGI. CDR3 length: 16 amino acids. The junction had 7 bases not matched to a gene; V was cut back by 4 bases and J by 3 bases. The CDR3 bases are TGTGCCAGCAGTTTTGGACCGGGACAGGGGACAGATACGCAGTATTTT. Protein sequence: CASSFGPGQGTDTQYF.

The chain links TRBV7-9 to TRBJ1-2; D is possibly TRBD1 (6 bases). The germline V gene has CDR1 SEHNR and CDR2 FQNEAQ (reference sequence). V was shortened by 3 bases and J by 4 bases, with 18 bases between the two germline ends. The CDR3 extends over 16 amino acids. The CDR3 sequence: CASSFDLTGTTYGYTF. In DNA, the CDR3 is TGTGCCAGCAGCTTCGACCTAACCGGGACAACCTATGGCTACACCTTC.

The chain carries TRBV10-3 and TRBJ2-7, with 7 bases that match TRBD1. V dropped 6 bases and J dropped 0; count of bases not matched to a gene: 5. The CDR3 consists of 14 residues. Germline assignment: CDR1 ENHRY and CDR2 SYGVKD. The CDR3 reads CAIRHRDSSYEQYF. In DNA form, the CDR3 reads TGTGCCATCAGACACAGGGACAGCTCCTACGAGCAGTACTTC.

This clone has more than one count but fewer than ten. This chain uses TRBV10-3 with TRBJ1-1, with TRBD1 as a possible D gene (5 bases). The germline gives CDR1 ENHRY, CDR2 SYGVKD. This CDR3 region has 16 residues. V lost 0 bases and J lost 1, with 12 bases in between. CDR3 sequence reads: CAISESKRQGNTEAFF. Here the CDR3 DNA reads TGTGCCATCAGTGAGTCGAAGAGGCAGGGGAACACTGAAGCTTTCTTT.

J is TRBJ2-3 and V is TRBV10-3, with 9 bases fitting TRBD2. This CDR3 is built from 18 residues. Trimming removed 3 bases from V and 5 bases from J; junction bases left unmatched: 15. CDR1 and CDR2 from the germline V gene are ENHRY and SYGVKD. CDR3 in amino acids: CAISDVPGGGGRVDTQYF. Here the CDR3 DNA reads TGTGCCATCAGTGATGTACCGGGCGGGGGGGGCCGGGTAGATACGCAGTATTTT.

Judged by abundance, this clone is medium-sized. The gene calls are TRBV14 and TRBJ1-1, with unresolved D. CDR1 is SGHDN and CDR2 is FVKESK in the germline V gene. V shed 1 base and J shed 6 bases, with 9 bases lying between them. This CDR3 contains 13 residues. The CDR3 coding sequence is TGTGCCAGCAGCCAAGGCGGTCTCGCTGAAGCTTTCTTT. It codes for CASSQGGLAEAFF.

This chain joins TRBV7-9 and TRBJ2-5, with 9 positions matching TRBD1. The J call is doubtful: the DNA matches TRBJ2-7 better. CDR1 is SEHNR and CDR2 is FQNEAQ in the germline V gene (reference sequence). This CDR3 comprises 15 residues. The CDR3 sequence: CASSFGQGNGNEQYF. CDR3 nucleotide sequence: TGTGCCAGCAGCTTTGGACAGGGGAACGGAAACGAGCAGTACTTC.

The CDR3 is CASSQEFSSGYEQFF. CDR3 DNA sequence: TGTGCCAGCAGCCAAGAATTTAGTTCGGGATATGAGCAGTTCTTC. The rearrangement uses TRBV14 and TRBJ2-1, with D tentatively TRBD2 (5 bases). Germline V lookup: CDR1 SGHDN, CDR2 FVKESK. Trimming stripped 0 bases from V and 8 bases from J, with 14 bases between. There are 15 residues in the CDR3.

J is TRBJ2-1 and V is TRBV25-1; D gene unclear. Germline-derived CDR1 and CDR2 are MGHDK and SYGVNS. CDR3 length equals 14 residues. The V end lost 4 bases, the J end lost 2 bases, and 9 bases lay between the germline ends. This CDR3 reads CASSGEPTYNEQFF. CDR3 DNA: TGTGCCAGCAGTGGTGAACCTACCTACAATGAGCAGTTCTTC.

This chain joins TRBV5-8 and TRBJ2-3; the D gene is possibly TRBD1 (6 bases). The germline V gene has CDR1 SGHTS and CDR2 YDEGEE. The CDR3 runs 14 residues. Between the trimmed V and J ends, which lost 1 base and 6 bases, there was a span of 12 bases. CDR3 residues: CASSLFLGADTQYF. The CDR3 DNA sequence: TGTGCCAGCAGCTTGTTTTTGGGGGCCGATACGCAGTATTTT.

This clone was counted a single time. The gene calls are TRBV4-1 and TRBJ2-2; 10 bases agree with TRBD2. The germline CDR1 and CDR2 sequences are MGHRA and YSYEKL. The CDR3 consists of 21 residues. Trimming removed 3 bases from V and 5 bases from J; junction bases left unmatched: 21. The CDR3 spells CASSHKSTHGLAGGGTGELFF. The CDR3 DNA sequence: TGCGCCAGCAGCCACAAATCAACCCACGGGTTAGCGGGAGGTGGGACCGGGGAGCTGTTTTTT.

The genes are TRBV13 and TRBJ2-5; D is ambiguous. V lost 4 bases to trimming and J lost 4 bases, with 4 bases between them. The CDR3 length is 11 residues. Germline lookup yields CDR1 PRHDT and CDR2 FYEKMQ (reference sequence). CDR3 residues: CASSSSETQYF. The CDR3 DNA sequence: TGTGCCAGCAGCTCCTCAGAGACCCAGTACTTC.

The CDR3: CASRPGFFDEQFF. The CDR3 DNA reads TGTGCCAGCAGACCCGGTTTTTTCGATGAGCAGTTCTTC. The rearrangement joins TRBV6-6 to TRBJ2-1; D ambiguous. CDR1 is MNHNY and CDR2 is SVGAGI in the germline V gene (reference sequence). Trimming removed 6 bases from V and 8 bases from J, with 14 bases in between. The CDR3 consists of 13 residues.

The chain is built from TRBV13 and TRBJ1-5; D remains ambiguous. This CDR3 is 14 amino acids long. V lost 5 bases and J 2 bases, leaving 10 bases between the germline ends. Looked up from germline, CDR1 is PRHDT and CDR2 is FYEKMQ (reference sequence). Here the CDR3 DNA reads TGTGCCAGCAGCCTAAGAATGGGCAATCAGCCCCAGCATTTT. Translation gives CASSLRMGNQPQHF.